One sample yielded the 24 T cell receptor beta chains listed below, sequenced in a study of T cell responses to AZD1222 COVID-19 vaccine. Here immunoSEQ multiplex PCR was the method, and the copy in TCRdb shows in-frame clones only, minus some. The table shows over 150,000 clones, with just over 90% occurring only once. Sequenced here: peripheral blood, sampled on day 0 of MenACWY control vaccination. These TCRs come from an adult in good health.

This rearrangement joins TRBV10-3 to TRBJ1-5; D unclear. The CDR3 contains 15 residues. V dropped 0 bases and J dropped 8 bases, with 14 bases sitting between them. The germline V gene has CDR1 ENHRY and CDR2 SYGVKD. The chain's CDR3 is CAISESKRAAEPQHF. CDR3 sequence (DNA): TGTGCCATCAGTGAGTCGAAACGAGCGGCCGAGCCCCAGCATTTT.

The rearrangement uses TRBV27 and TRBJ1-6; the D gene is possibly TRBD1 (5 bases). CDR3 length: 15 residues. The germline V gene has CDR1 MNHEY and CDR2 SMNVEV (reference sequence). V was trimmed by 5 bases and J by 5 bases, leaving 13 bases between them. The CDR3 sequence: CASSLRGRDNSPLHF. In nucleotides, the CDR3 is TGTGCCAGCAGTCTAAGGGGCAGGGATAATTCACCCCTCCACTTT.

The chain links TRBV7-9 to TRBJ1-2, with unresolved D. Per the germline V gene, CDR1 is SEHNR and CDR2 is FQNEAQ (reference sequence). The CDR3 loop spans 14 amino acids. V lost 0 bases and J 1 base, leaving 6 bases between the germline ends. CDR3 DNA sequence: TGTGCCAGCAGCTTAGCGTCGGTTAACTATGGCTACACCTTC. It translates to CASSLASVNYGYTF.

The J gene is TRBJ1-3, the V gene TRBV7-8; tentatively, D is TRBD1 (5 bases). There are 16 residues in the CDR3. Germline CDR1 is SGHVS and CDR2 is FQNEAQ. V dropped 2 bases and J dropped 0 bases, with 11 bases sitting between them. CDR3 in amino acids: CASSLFRVGSGNTIYF. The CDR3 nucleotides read TGTGCCAGCAGCTTATTCAGGGTGGGCTCTGGAAACACCATATATTTT.

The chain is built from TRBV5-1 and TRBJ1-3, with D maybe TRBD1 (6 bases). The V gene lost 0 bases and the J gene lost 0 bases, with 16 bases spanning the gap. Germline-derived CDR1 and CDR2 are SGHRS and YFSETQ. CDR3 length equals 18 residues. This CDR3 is CASSLAPQGSLSGNTIYF. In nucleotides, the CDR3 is TGCGCCAGCAGCTTGGCCCCACAGGGTAGCCTCTCTGGAAACACCATATATTTT.

In nucleotides, the CDR3 is TGTGCCAGCAGCCAAGATCGAGGGGGCGCGCACTATGGCTACACCTTC. It codes for CASSQDRGGAHYGYTF. The V and J genes are TRBV3-1 (or the pseudogene TRBV3-2) and TRBJ1-2; 7 positions match TRBD1. CDR3 size: 16 residues. Germline CDR1 LGHDT, CDR2 YNNKEL (reference sequence). V lost 0 bases, J lost 3 bases, and 7 bases stayed unmatched.

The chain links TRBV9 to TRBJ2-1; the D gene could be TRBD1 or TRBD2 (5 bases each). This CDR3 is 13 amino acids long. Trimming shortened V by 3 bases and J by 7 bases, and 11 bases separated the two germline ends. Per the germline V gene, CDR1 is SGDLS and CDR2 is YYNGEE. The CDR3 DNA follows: TGTGCCAGCAGCGGGGACCTTTCGAATGAGCAGTTCTTC. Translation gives CASSGDLSNEQFF.

The chain's CDR3 is CASSLGRVDTGELFF. CDR3 coding DNA: TGTGCCAGCAGCTTAGGGCGGGTCGATACCGGGGAGCTGTTTTTT. This chain uses TRBV11-2 with TRBJ2-2, with a weak D call TRBD2 (5 bases). Trimming removed 1 base from V and 5 bases from J, with 11 bases in between. The length of the CDR3 is 15 residues. The V gene's germline CDR1 is SGHAT and CDR2 FQNNGV.

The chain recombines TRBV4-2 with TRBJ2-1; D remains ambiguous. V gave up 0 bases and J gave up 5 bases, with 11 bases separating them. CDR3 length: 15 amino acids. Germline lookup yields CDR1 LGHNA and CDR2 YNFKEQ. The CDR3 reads CASSQDPGLHNEQFF. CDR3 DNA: TGTGCCAGCAGCCAAGACCCCGGCCTTCACAATGAGCAGTTCTTC.

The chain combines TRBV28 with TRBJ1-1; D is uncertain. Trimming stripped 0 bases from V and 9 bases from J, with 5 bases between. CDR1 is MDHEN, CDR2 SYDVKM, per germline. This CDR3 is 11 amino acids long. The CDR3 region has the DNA TGTGCCAGCAGTTTATGGCCGAAAGCTTTCTTT. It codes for CASSLWPKAFF.

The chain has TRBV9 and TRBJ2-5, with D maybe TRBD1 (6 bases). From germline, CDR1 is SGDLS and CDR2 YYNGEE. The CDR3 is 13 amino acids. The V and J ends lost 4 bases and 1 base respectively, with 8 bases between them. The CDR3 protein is CASSTGFQETQYF. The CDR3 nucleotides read TGTGCCAGCAGCACAGGGTTCCAAGAGACCCAGTACTTC.

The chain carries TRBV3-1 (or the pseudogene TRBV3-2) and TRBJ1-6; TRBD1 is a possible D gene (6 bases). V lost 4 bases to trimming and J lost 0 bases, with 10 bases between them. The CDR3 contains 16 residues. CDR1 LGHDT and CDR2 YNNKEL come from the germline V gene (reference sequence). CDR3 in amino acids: CASSLETGSYNSPLHF. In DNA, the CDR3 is TGTGCCAGCAGCCTAGAGACAGGCTCCTATAATTCACCCCTCCACTTT.

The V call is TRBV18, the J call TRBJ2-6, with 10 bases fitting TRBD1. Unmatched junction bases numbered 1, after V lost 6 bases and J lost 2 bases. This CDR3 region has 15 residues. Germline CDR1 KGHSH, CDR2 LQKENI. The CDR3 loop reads CASSGQGTGANVLTF. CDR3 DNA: TGTGCCAGCTCGGGACAGGGGACTGGGGCCAACGTCCTGACTTTC.

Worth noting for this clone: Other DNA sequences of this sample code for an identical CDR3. This CDR3 reads CASSLQGNQPQHF. The DNA of the CDR3 is TGTGCCAGCAGTTTACAGGGCAATCAGCCCCAGCATTTT. The chain has TRBV12-3 or TRBV12-4 and TRBJ1-5; D gene uncertain. V was trimmed by 2 bases and J by 2 bases, leaving 4 bases between them. The CDR3 runs to 13 residues.

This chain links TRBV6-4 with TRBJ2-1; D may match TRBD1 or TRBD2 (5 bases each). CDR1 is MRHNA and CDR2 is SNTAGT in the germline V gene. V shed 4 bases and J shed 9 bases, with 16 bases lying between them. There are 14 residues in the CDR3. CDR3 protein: CASSVGPTSLEQFF. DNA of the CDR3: TGTGCCAGCAGTGTGGGACCAACCTCCCTTGAGCAGTTCTTC.

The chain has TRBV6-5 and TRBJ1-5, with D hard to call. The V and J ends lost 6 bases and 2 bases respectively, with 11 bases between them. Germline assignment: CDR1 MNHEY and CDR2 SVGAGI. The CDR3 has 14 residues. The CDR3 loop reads CASRQFNGNQPQHF. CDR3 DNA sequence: TGTGCCAGCAGACAGTTTAACGGCAATCAGCCCCAGCATTTT.

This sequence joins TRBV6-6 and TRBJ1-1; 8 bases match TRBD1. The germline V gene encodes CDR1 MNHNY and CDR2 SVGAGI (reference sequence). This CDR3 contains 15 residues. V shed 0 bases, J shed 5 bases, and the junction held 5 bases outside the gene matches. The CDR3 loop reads CASSYSGRGRTEAFF. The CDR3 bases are TGTGCCAGCAGTTACTCGGGCAGGGGGCGAACTGAAGCTTTCTTT.

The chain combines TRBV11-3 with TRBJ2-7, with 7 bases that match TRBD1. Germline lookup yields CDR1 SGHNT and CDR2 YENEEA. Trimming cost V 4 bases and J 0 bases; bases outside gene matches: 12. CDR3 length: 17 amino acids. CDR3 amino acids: CASSSSRTGLSSYEQYF. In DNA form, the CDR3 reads TGTGCCAGCAGCTCATCCCGGACAGGTTTAAGCTCCTACGAGCAGTACTTC.

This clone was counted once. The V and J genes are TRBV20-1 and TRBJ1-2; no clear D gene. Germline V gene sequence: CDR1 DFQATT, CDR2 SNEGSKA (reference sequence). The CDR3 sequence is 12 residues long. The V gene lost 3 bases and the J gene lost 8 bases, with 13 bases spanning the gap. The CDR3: CSASQRARGYTF. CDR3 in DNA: TGCAGTGCTAGTCAGAGGGCGAGGGGCTACACCTTC.

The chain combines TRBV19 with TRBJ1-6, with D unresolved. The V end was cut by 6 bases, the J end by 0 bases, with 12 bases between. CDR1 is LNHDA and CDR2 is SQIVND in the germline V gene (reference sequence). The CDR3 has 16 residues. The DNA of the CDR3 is TGTGCCAGTAGCGGATCAGCTAACTCCTATAATTCACCCCTCCACTTT. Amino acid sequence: CASSGSANSYNSPLHF.

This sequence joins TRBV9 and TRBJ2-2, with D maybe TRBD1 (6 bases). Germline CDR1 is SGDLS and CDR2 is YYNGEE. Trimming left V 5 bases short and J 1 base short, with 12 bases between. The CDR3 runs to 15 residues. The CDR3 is CASSDDRLNTGELFF. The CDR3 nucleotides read TGTGCCAGCAGTGACGACAGGCTGAACACCGGGGAGCTGTTTTTT.

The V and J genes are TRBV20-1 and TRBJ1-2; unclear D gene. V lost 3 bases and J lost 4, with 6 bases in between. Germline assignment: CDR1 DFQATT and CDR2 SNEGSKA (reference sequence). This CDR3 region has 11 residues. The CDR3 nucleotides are TGCAGTGCTAGGTCCGGCTATGGCTACACCTTC. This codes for CSARSGYGYTF.

Here the CDR3 reads CASSPIENQPQHF. CDR3 nucleotide sequence: TGTGCCAGCTCACCGATCGAGAATCAGCCCCAGCATTTT. V gene TRBV18 combines with J gene TRBJ1-5; no reliable D call. Germline assignment: CDR1 KGHSH and CDR2 LQKENI. The length of the CDR3 is 13 residues. V lost 3 bases to trimming and J lost 4 bases, with 7 bases between them.

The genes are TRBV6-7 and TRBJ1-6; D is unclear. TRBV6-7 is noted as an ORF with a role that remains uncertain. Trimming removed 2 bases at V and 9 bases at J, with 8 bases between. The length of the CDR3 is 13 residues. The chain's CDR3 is CASSYPRGSPLHF. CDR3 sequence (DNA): TGTGCCAGCAGTTACCCGCGGGGTTCACCCCTCCACTTT.